The sequence of this T cell receptor beta chain was determined in a study of blood T cell repertoires in COVID-19. Study at large: The United States, Italy and Spain were the sources of the acute and convalescent COVID-19 samples. T cells, B-cell-depleted T cells, or PBMCs supplied cDNA or gDNA.

CDR3 length: 15 residues. Germline V gives CDR1 KGHSH, CDR2 LQKENI. Deletions cut 1 base from V and 0 bases from J, with 8 bases between. In the authors' methods: Estimation of nucleated cell counts relied on the amplification of reference gene primers. Method: immunoSEQ multiplex PCR; TCRdb's copy keeps in-frame clones and lacks some. V and J calls plus clone size are reproduced from that table; the DNA served to infer D and trimming. The profile covers about 140,000 clones, with roughly 80% appearing a single time and roughly 9% taken by the ten largest. Sequenced sample: peripheral blood. The sequence derives from a woman aged 45-60 years with active or convalescent COVID-19. This sequence joins TRBV18 and TRBJ2-3; D is unclear. CDR3 sequence: CASSPRSVSTDTQYF. The CDR3 DNA sequence: TGTGCCAGCTCACCACGTTCAGTTAGCACAGATACGCAGTATTTT.